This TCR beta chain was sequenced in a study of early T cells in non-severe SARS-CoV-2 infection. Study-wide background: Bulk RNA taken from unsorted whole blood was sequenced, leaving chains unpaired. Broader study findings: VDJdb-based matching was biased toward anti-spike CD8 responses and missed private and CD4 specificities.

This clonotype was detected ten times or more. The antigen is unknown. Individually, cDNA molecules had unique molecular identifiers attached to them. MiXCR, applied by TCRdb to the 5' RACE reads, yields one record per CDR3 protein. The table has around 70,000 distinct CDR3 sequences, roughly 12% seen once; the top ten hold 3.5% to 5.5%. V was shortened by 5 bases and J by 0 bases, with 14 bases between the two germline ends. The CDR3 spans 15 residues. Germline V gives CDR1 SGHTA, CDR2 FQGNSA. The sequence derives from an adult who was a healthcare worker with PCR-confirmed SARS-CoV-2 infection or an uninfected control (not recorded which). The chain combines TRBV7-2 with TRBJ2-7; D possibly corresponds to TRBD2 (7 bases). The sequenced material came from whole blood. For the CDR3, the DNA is TGTGCCAGCAGCCCCGGGGGGCAGCCCTCCTACGAGCAGTACTTC. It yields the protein CASSPGGQPSYEQYF.